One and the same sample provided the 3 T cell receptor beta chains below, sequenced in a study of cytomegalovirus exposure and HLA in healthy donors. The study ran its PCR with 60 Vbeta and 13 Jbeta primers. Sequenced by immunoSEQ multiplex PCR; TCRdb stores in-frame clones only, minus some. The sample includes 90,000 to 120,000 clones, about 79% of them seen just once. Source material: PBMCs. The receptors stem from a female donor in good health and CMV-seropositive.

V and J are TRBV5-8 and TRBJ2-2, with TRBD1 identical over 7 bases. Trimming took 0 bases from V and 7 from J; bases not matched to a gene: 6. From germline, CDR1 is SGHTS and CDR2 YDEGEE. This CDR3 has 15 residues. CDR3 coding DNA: TGTGCCAGCAGCTTGGTAACAGGGGTTATCGGGGAGCTGTTTTTT. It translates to CASSLVTGVIGELFF.

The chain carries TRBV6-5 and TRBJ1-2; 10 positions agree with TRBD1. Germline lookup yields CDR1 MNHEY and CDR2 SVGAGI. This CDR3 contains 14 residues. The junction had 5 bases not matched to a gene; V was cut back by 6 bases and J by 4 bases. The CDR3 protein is CASSWDRGAYGYTF. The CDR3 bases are TGTGCCAGCAGCTGGGACAGGGGAGCCTATGGCTACACCTTC.

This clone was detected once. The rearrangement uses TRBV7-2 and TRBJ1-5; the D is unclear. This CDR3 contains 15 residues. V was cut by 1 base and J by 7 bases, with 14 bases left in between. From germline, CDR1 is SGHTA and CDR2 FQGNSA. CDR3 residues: CASSLEAGGNQPQHF. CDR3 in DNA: TGTGCCAGCAGCTTAGAGGCAGGAGGAAACCAGCCCCAGCATTTT.